One T cell receptor (beta chain) is described in this entry. Its antigen is still unknown. Terminally differentiated effector memory CD45RA+ cells were excluded by CCR7 positive selection of CD45RO-negative cells. Donors comprised healthy HIV-negative adults lacking recent acute infections or vaccinations. This sample stems from a study of shared clonotypes between healthy human individuals. The overall study: Each donor's CD8 memory used one plate, CD8 naive two, each CD4 subset three. Notes on the study in general: In a few donors, around 4.8% of naive CD4 clonotypes appeared in common.

Looked up from germline, CDR1 is MNHEY and CDR2 is SMNVEV (reference sequence). This CDR3 is built from 16 residues. V was trimmed by 1 base and J by 6 bases, leaving 18 bases between them. On sorted subsets, replicate PCRs used 150 to 250 ng DNA, or 25,000 to 35,000 T cell genomes. The repertoire was sequenced with immunoSEQ multiplex PCR; TCRdb's copy has only in-frame clones and lacks some. Here the sample spans under 2,000,000 clones, just under 95% being singletons. This chain joins TRBV27 and TRBJ1-1; the D gene is possibly TRBD1 (5 bases). Material for sequencing was naive CD8+ T cells sorted from blood. The TCR was taken from a young man in good health. CDR3 DNA sequence: TGTGCCAGCAGTTTATATATGCTGGGGCCGGGCTCTGAAGCTTTCTTT. This gives the protein CASSLYMLGPGSEAFF.